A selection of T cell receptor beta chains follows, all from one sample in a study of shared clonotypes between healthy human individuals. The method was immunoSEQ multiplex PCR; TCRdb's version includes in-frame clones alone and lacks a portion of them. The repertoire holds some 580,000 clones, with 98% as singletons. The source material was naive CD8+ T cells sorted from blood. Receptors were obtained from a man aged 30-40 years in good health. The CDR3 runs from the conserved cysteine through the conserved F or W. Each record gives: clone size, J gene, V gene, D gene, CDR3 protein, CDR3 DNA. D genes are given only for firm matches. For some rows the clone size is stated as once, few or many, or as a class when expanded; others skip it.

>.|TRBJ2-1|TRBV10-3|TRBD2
CAISESASGSIRTEQFF
TGTGCCATCAGTGAGTCGGCTAGCGGGAGTATCAGAACTGAGCAGTTCTTC
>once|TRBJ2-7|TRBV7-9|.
CASSLLASYEQYF
TGTGCCAGCAGCTTGCTAGCCAGCTACGAGCAGTACTTC
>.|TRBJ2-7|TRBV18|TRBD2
CASSPSLAGSYEQYF
TGTGCCAGCTCACCAAGCCTAGCGGGAAGCTACGAGCAGTACTTC
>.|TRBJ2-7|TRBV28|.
CASSFEGFNEQYF
TGTGCCAGCAGTTTCGAAGGGTTCAACGAGCAGTACTTC
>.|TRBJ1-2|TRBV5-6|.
CASSFTPRDGYTF
TGTGCCAGCAGCTTTACACCAAGGGATGGCTACACCTTC
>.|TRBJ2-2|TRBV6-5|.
CAIGTKTGELFF
TGTGCCATCGGGACCAAAACCGGGGAGCTGTTTTTT
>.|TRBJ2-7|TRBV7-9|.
CASSSQFPEQYF
TGTGCCAGCAGCTCCCAGTTCCCCGAGCAGTACTTC
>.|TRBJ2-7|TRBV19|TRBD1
CASSPRGQGVYEQYF
TGTGCCAGTAGCCCGAGAGGACAGGGGGTTTACGAGCAGTACTTC
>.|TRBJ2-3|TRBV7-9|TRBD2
CASSSPGTSGKDTDTQYF
TGTGCCAGCAGCTCACCCGGGACTAGCGGGAAAGACACAGATACGCAGTATTTT
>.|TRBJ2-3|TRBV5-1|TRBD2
CASSAGTSGMDTQYF
TGCGCCAGCAGCGCAGGGACTAGCGGGATGGATACGCAGTATTTT
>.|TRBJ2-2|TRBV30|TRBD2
CAFAAAGGIAGELFF
TGTGCCTTTGCTGCAGCGGGAGGGATTGCCGGGGAGCTGTTTTTT
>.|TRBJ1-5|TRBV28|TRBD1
CASSTRPRDRPNQPQHF
TGTGCCAGCAGTACTAGACCCCGGGACAGGCCTAATCAGCCCCAGCATTTT
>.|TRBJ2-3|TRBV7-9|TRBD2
CASSLGRTSGRTDTQYF
TGTGCCAGCAGCTTAGGGAGGACTAGCGGGAGGACAGATACGCAGTATTTT
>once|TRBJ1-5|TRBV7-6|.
CASSLAQSNQPQHF
TGTGCCAGCAGCTTAGCTCAAAGCAATCAGCCCCAGCATTTT
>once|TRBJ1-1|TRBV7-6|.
CASSLLRGLNTEAFF
TGTGCCAGCAGCTTACTGAGGGGCTTGAACACTGAAGCTTTCTTT
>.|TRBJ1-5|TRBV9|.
CASSGWTLHQPQHF
TGTGCCAGCAGCGGCTGGACACTTCATCAGCCCCAGCATTTT
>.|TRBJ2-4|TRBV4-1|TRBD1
CASSQEPGQGAYIQYF
TGCGCCAGCAGCCAAGAACCGGGACAGGGGGCTTACATTCAGTACTTC
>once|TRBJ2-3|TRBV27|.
CASPPGGVTDTQYF
TGTGCCAGCCCTCCCGGGGGAGTTACAGATACGCAGTATTTT
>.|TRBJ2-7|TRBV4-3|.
CASGPGRFSYEQYF
TGCGCCAGCGGTCCGGGACGCTTCTCCTACGAGCAGTACTTC
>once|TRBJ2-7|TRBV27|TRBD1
CASSTRGYEQYF
TGTGCCAGCAGTACCAGGGGGTACGAGCAGTACTTC
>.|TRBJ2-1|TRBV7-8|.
CASSPGVAVYNEQFF
TGTGCCAGCAGCCCGGGAGTAGCTGTCTACAATGAGCAGTTCTTC
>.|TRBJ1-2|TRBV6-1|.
CASSEVAGGPMGYTF
TGTGCCAGCAGTGAAGTCGCGGGGGGTCCTATGGGCTACACCTTC
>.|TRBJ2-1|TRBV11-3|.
CASSLGGGQEQFF
TGTGCCAGCAGCTTAGGGGGCGGACAGGAGCAGTTCTTC
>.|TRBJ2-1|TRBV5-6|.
CASSYWPQDEQFF
TGTGCCAGCAGCTACTGGCCCCAGGATGAGCAGTTCTTC
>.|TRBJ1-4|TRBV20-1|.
CSARTREKLFF
TGCAGTGCTCGCACGAGGGAAAAACTGTTTTTT
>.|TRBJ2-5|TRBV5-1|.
CASSLRGDRETQYF
TGCGCCAGCAGCTTGAGGGGGGATCGAGAGACCCAGTACTTC
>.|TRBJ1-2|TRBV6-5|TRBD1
CASSYGQGVGYGYTF
TGTGCCAGCAGTTACGGACAGGGGGTTGGTTACGGCTACACCTTC
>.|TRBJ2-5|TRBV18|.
CASSPPESNDGETQYF
TGTGCCAGCTCACCACCGGAGTCGAACGATGGGGAGACCCAGTACTTC
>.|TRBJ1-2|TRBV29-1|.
CSVGDLWGYTF
TGCAGCGTAGGGGATCTCTGGGGCTACACCTTC
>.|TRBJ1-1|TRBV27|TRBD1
CASGVIGTGLNTEAFF
TGTGCCAGCGGGGTAATTGGGACAGGGCTGAACACTGAAGCTTTCTTT
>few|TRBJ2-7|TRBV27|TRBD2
CASSGLENYEQYF
TGTGCCAGCAGCGGACTAGAGAACTACGAGCAGTACTTC
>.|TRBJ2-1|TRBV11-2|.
CASSYLRNEQFF
TGTGCCAGCAGCTACCTCAGGAATGAGCAGTTCTTC
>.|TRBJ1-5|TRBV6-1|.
CASAGYSDQPQHF
TGTGCCAGCGCAGGGTACTCCGATCAGCCCCAGCATTTT
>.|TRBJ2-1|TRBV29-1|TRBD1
CSVEDIGQGAYNEQFF
TGCAGCGTTGAAGATATCGGGCAGGGGGCCTACAATGAGCAGTTCTTC
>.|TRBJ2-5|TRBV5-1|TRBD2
CASSSGLAGEETQYF
TGCGCCAGCAGCTCGGGACTAGCGGGAGAGGAGACCCAGTACTTC
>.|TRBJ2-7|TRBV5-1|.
CASRDPHSGFLNEYEQYF
TGCGCCAGCAGGGACCCACATTCTGGGTTCCTTAACGAATACGAGCAGTACTTC
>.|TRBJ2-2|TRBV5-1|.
CASSTGMSGELFF
TGCGCCAGCAGCACAGGGATGTCAGGGGAGCTGTTTTTT
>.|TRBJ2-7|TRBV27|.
CASSFSGDEQYF
TGTGCCAGCAGTTTCTCTGGGGACGAGCAGTACTTC
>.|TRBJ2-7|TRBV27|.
CASSYRPPYEQYF
TGTGCCAGCAGTTACAGGCCCCCCTACGAGCAGTACTTC
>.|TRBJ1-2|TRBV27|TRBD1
CASSSRQGETNYGYTF
TGTGCCAGCAGTTCCCGACAGGGGGAGACCAACTATGGCTACACCTTC